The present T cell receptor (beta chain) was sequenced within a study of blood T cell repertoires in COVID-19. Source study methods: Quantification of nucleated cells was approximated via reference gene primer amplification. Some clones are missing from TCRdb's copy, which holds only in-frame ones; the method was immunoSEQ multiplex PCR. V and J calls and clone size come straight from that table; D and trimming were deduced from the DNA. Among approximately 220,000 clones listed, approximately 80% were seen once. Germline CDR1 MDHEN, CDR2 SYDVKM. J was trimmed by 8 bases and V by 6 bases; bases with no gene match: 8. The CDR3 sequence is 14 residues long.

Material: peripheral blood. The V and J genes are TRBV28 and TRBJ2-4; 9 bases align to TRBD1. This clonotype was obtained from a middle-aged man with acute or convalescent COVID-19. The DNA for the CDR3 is TGTGCCAGCAGCACCACACAGGGGGCAGACATTCAGTACTTC. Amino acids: CASSTTQGADIQYF.